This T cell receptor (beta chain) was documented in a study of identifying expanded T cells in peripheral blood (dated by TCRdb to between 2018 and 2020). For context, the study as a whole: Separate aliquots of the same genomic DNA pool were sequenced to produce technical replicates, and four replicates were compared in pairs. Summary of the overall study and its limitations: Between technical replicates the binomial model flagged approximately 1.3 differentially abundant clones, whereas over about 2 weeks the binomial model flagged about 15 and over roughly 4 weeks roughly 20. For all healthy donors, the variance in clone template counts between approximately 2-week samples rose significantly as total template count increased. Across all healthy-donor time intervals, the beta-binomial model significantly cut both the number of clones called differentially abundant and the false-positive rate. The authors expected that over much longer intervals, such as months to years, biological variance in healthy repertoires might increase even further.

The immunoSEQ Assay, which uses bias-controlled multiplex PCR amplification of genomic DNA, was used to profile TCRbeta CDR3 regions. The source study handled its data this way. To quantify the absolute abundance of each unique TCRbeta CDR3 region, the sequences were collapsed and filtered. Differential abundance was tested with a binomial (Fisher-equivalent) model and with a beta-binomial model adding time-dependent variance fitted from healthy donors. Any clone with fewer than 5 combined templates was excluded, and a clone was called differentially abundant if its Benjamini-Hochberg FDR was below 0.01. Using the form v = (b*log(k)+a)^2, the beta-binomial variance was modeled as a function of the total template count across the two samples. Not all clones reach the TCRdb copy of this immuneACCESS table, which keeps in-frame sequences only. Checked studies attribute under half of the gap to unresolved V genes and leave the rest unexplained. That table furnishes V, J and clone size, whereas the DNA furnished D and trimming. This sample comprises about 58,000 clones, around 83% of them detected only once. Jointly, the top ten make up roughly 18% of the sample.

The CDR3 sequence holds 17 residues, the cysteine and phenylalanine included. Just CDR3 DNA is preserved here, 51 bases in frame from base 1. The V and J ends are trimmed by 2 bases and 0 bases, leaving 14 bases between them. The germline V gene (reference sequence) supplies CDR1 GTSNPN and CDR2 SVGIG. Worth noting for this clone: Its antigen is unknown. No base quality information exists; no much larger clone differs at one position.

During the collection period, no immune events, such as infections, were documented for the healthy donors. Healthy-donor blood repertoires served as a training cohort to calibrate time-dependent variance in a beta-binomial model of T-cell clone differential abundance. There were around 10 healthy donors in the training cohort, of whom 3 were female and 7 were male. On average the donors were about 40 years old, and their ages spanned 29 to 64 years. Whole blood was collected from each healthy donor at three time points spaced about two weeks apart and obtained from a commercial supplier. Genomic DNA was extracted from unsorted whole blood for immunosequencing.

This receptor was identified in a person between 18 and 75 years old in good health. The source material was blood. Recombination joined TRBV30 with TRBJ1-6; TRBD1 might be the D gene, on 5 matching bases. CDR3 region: CAWSSRAGVSYNSPLHF. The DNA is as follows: TGTGCCTGGAGTTCCCGAGCGGGGGTCTCCTATAATTCACCCCTCCACTTT.